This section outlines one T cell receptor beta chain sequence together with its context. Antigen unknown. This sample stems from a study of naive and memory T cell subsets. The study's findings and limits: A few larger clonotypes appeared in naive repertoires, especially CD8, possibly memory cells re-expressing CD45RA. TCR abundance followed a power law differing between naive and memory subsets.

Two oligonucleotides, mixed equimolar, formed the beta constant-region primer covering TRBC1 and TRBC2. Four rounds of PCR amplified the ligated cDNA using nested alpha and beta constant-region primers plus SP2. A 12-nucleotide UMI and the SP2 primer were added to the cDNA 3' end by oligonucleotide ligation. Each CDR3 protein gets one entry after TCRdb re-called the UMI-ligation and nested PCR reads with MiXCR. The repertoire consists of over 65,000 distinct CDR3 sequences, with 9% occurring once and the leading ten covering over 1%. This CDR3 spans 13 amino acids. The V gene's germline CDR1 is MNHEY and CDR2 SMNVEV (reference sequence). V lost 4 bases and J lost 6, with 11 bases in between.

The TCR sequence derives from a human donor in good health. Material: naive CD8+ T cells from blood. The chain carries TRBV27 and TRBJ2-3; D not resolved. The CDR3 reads CASSSDLPDTQYF. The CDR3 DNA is TGTGCCAGCAGTTCAGACCTTCCCGATACGCAGTATTTT.